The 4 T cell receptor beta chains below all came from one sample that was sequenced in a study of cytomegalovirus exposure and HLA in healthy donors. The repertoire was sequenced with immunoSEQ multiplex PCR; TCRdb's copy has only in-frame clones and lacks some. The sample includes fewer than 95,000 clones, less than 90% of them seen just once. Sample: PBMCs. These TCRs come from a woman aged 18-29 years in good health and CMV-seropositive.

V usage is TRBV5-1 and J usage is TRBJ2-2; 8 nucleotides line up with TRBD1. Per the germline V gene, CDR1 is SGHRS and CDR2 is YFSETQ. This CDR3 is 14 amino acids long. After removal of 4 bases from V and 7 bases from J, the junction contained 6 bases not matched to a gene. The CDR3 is CASSPRQGNGELFF. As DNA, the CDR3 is TGCGCCAGCAGCCCGCGACAGGGGAACGGGGAGCTGTTTTTT.

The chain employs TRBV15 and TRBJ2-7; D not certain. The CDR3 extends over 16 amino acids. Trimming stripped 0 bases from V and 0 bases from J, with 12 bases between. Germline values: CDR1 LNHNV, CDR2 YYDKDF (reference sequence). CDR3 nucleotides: TGTGCCACCAGCAGAGACGCGTCCTTAAGCTCCTACGAGCAGTACTTC. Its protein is CATSRDASLSSYEQYF.

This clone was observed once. This chain's CDR3 is CASIEASSYNEQFF. The CDR3 DNA follows: TGTGCCAGTATCGAGGCGAGCTCCTACAATGAGCAGTTCTTC. V is TRBV19 and J is TRBJ2-1; no reliable D call. Germline CDR1 is LNHDA and CDR2 is SQIVND (reference sequence). The CDR3 covers 14 residues. The V gene lost 7 bases and the J gene lost 0 bases, with 10 bases spanning the gap.

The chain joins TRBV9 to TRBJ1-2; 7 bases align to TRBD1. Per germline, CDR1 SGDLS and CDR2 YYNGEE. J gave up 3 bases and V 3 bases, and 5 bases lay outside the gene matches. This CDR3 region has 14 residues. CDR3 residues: CASSAGDRDYGYTF. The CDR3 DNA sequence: TGTGCCAGCAGCGCCGGGGACAGAGACTATGGCTACACCTTC.